This TCR beta chain was sequenced in a study of T cell changes during pregnancy in multiple sclerosis. Sequencing was performed with immunoSEQ multiplex PCR; in TCRdb, only in-frame clones are kept and a portion is missing. Here the sample spans about 53,000 clones, roughly nine tenths being singletons. Germline V CDR1 and CDR2: SEHNR, FQNEAQ (reference sequence). The CDR3 consists of 16 residues. V shed 5 bases and J shed 8 bases, with 22 bases lying between them. V is TRBV7-9 and J is TRBJ2-1, with D perhaps TRBD2 (5 bases). This sample comprised CD8+ T cells from peripheral blood mononuclear cells, obtained before pregnancy. The TCR comes from a female donor with multiple sclerosis, enrolled in a pregnancy study. In DNA, the CDR3 is TGTGCCAGCAGCCGAACCCGGGGTTTAAGGGCAGATGAGCAGTTCTTC. Protein product: CASSRTRGLRADEQFF.